Given below is one TCR beta chain in context. The antigen is unknown. The V gene end was trimmed by 3 bases and the J gene end by 4 bases; junction bases not matched to a gene: 2. The CDR3 spans 14 residues. Germline CDR1 and CDR2: SGHNT and YENEEA. The data are from a study of shared clonotypes between healthy human individuals. General observations from the study: In a handful of donors, around 5% of naive CD4 clonotypes appeared in common. Researchers sampled only blood; tissue repertoires likely differ.

Produced via immunoSEQ multiplex PCR; TCRdb's table is partial and in-frame only. The sample holds 1.4 million to 1.5 million clones, approximately 96% seen once. The chain carries TRBV11-3 and TRBJ2-2, with 7 bases that match TRBD1. The sample comprised naive CD4+ T cells sorted from blood. Subset defined: CD45RA+ positively selected. The source of this sequence is a man aged 25-45 years in good health. In nucleotides, the CDR3 is TGTGCCAGCAGCTTGACAGGGATCACCGGGGAGCTGTTTTTT. Translation gives CASSLTGITGELFF.